The 22 T cell receptor beta chains reported below all come from one sample, sequenced in a study of blood T cell repertoires in COVID-19. Assay: immunoSEQ multiplex PCR; the TCRdb copy retains only in-frame clones and omits some. The sample records around 180,000 clones, 85% to 90% being singletons. The sample was peripheral blood. The source is a man aged 70-80 years with active or convalescent COVID-19.

DNA of the CDR3: TGTGCCATCAGTGAGCCCGGTGGGGCAGGGGGCGCGGGTGGCTACACCTTC. Protein sequence: CAISEPGGAGGAGGYTF. The rearrangement links TRBV10-3 to TRBJ1-2; 8 bases are shared with TRBD1. The CDR3 is 17 amino acids. Germline V gene lookup returns CDR1 ENHRY and CDR2 SYGVKD. V dropped 2 bases and J dropped 7; count of bases not matched to a gene: 15.

The chain recombines TRBV6-6 with TRBJ1-6, with 8 nucleotides matching TRBD1. V lost 2 bases to trimming and J lost 7 bases; unmatched junction nucleotides: 1. Germline V gene sequence: CDR1 MNHNY, CDR2 SVGAGI (reference sequence). This CDR3 spans 14 amino acids. The CDR3 DNA is TGTGCCAGCAGTTACGACAGGGGAAATTCACCCCTCCACTTT. It specifies CASSYDRGNSPLHF.

J is TRBJ2-1 and V is TRBV11-2; D remains unclear. Trimming removed 3 bases at V and 5 bases at J, with 11 bases between. CDR3 size: 14 residues. Germline CDR1 SGHAT, CDR2 FQNNGV. CDR3 loop: CASSFAARHNEQFF. In DNA form, the CDR3 reads TGTGCCAGCAGCTTCGCGGCTAGACACAATGAGCAGTTCTTC.

The chain links TRBV24-1 to TRBJ2-1; 15 nucleotides align to TRBD2. The CDR3 runs 20 residues. Germline lookup yields CDR1 KGHDR and CDR2 SFDVKD. The V segment lost 3 bases and the J segment 0 bases; nucleotides outside the gene matches: 8. The CDR3 sequence: CATSDPPGLAGGSSYNEQFF. In DNA form, the CDR3 reads TGTGCCACCAGTGATCCACCGGGACTAGCGGGAGGCTCCTCCTACAATGAGCAGTTCTTC.

The chain couples TRBV19 to TRBJ2-5; D gene unclear. Germline CDR1 is LNHDA and CDR2 is SQIVND (reference sequence). V lost 4 bases and J lost 5, with 8 bases in between. This CDR3 is 12 amino acids long. This chain's CDR3 is CASSRLGETQYF. CDR3 coding DNA: TGTGCCAGTAGTAGACTTGGGGAGACCCAGTACTTC. Full variable domain (outside the CDR3, taken from reference TRBV19 and TRBJ2-5): DGGITQSPKYLFRKEGQNVTLSCEQNLNHDAMYWYRQDPGQGLRLIYYSQIVNDFQKGDIAEGYSVSREKKESFPLTVTSAQKNPTAFYLCASSRLGETQYFGPGTRLLVL.

The chain joins TRBV9 to TRBJ1-6; D perhaps matches TRBD1 (6 bases). The V end lost 0 bases, the J end lost 0 bases, and 10 bases lay between the germline ends. This CDR3 contains 17 residues. Germline V lookup: CDR1 SGDLS, CDR2 YYNGEE. CDR3 coding DNA: TGTGCCAGCAGCGTAGGTGGACAGAGCTCCTATAATTCACCCCTCCACTTT. Protein product: CASSVGGQSSYNSPLHF.

J is TRBJ1-2 and V is TRBV7-2; D ambiguous. Trimming removed 4 bases from V and 5 bases from J, with 11 bases in between. The CDR3 sequence is 13 residues long. Germline V gives CDR1 SGHTA, CDR2 FQGNSA. The CDR3 DNA follows: TGTGCCAGCAGCTCCCATTCCGGGTATGGCTACACCTTC. This sequence encodes CASSSHSGYGYTF.

V and J are TRBV24-1 and TRBJ1-5; D unclear. V was clipped by 6 bases and J by 0 bases, with 8 bases between them. Germline CDR1 and CDR2: KGHDR and SFDVKD. This CDR3 spans 14 amino acids. CDR3 nucleotides: TGTGCCACCAGTATGCAGTATAGCAATCAGCCCCAGCATTTT. Encoded protein: CATSMQYSNQPQHF.

The chain joins TRBV11-2 to TRBJ1-2; weak D call: TRBD1 (5 bases). The ends were cut back, 1 base at V and 4 bases at J, with 13 bases in the middle. CDR1 SGHAT and CDR2 FQNNGV come from the germline V gene. The CDR3 length is 15 residues. The CDR3 coding sequence is TGTGCCAGCAGCTTAGGGGGGGATAGTGGCTATGGCTACACCTTC. Residues: CASSLGGDSGYGYTF.

This clone has only a few counts. This chain joins TRBV30 and TRBJ1-3; D not resolved. Germline values: CDR1 GTSNPN, CDR2 SVGIG (reference sequence). The ends were cut back, 2 bases at V and 0 bases at J, with 14 bases in the middle. The CDR3 totals 16 residues. The CDR3 sequence is CAWSLGGSVSGNTIYF. As DNA, the CDR3 is TGTGCCTGGAGTTTGGGAGGGTCCGTCTCTGGAAACACCATATATTTT.

This clone was seen a single time. The V gene is TRBV11-2, the J gene TRBJ1-2, with 9 bases that match TRBD1. Trimming cost V 1 base and J 5 bases; bases outside gene matches: 11. CDR3 size: 17 residues. The germline gives CDR1 SGHAT, CDR2 FQNNGV. The CDR3 DNA reads TGTGCCAGCAGCTTAGGGGGACAGGGCCGAGGACTGTATGGCTACACCTTC. It codes for CASSLGGQGRGLYGYTF.

The V and J genes are TRBV6-4 and TRBJ1-2, with 8 bases aligning to TRBD1. Germline V gene data show CDR1 as MRHNA and CDR2 as SNTAGT. The CDR3 is 13 amino acids. The V gene end was trimmed by 7 bases and the J gene end by 7 bases; junction bases not matched to a gene: 8. DNA for the CDR3: TGTGCCAGCACCTTGGACAGGGCTCTTGGCTACACCTTC. This codes for CASTLDRALGYTF.

The chain recombines TRBV5-4 with TRBJ1-3; 9 bases agree with TRBD1. Germline V lookup: CDR1 SGHNT, CDR2 YYREEE (reference sequence). After removal of 5 bases from V and 0 bases from J, the junction contained 15 bases not matched to a gene. This CDR3 is built from 19 residues. DNA of the CDR3: TGTGCCAGCAGTTTTGGTGGGACAGGGCCTCTCCCCTCTGGAAACACCATATATTTT. It translates to CASSFGGTGPLPSGNTIYF. Full variable domain (rest looked up from reference TRBV5-4 and TRBJ1-3): ETGVTQSPTHLIKTRGQQVTLRCSSQSGHNTVSWYQQALGQGPQFIFQYYREEENGRGNFPPRFSGLQFPNYSSELNVNALELDDSALYLCASSFGGTGPLPSGNTIYFGEGSWLTVV.

The chain joins TRBV7-2 to TRBJ2-7, with D perhaps TRBD1 (5 bases). Germline CDR1 reads SGHTA; CDR2 reads FQGNSA. V lost 1 base and J lost 0, with 10 bases in between. This CDR3 comprises 15 residues. The CDR3 here is CASSLGLQASYEQYF. CDR3 DNA sequence: TGTGCCAGCAGCTTAGGTCTACAGGCCTCCTACGAGCAGTACTTC. Filled out from reference TRBV7-2 and TRBJ2-7, the complete variable domain reads GAGVSQSPSNKVTEKGKDVELRCDPISGHTALYWYRQSLGQGLEFLIYFQGNSAPDKSGLPSDRFSAERTGGSVSTLTIQRTQQEDSAVYLCASSLGLQASYEQYFGPGTRLTVT.

V is TRBV15 and J is TRBJ2-7; 12 nucleotides match TRBD1. Per the germline V gene, CDR1 is LNHNV and CDR2 is YYDKDF (reference sequence). The CDR3 runs to 15 residues. Trimming cost V 1 base and J 5 bases; bases outside gene matches: 3. The CDR3 spells CATSRAGQGANEQYF. The CDR3 bases are TGTGCCACCAGCAGAGCGGGACAGGGGGCGAACGAGCAGTACTTC.

V usage is TRBV13 and J usage is TRBJ1-2; tentatively, D is TRBD1 (6 bases). Trimming removed 5 bases at V and 3 bases at J, with 16 bases between. This CDR3 region has 15 residues. Germline CDR1 reads PRHDT; CDR2 reads FYEKMQ (reference sequence). The CDR3 sequence is CASSAEGGPDYGYTF. CDR3 in DNA: TGTGCCAGCAGCGCCGAGGGGGGGCCTGACTATGGCTACACCTTC.

This clone was found once. V and J are TRBV29-1 and TRBJ1-2; TRBD1 matches at 10 bases. The CDR3 is 13 amino acids. Germline CDR1 reads SQVTM; CDR2 reads ANQGSEA. V trimming: 6 bases; J trimming: 7 bases; junction bases outside the gene matches: 8. In DNA, the CDR3 is TGCAGCGTCCTACTGGACAGGGGGACTGGCTACACCTTC. This encodes CSVLLDRGTGYTF.

This clone has only one observation. This chain connects TRBV6-5 to TRBJ1-1, with 10 bases aligning to TRBD1. Germline V gives CDR1 MNHEY, CDR2 SVGAGI. V trimming: 2 bases; J trimming: 5 bases; junction bases outside the gene matches: 2. The CDR3 totals 14 residues. DNA of the CDR3: TGTGCCAGCAGTTACGACAGGGGGCCTACTGAAGCTTTCTTT. As protein: CASSYDRGPTEAFF.

The V gene is TRBV5-5, the J gene TRBJ1-6; D unclear. Per the germline V gene, CDR1 is SGHKS and CDR2 is YYEKEE (reference sequence). The CDR3 has 15 amino acids. V gave up 0 bases and J gave up 4 bases, with 8 bases separating them. Written as DNA, the CDR3 is TGTGCCAGCAGCTTGGCAGGAGGATATAATTCACCCCTCCACTTT. Translated, it gives CASSLAGGYNSPLHF.

The rearrangement links TRBV7-2 to TRBJ2-2; 7 bases are a match to TRBD1. Trimming at V came to 1 base and at J to 0 bases, leaving 2 bases not matched to a gene. Germline lookup yields CDR1 SGHTA and CDR2 FQGNSA. CDR3 length equals 16 residues. CDR3 coding DNA: TGTGCCAGCAGCTTAGTAGGGACAGCGAACACCGGGGAGCTGTTTTTT. Translating gives CASSLVGTANTGELFF.

The chain links TRBV18 to TRBJ1-2, with 7 positions matching TRBD1. The V gene end was trimmed by 1 base and the J gene end by 6 bases; junction bases not matched to a gene: 14. Germline V lookup: CDR1 KGHSH, CDR2 LQKENI. This CDR3 contains 17 residues. The CDR3 nucleotides read TGTGCCAGCTCACCACGTGTAGAGACCAGGGGGTCGGATGGCTACACCTTC. Translating gives CASSPRVETRGSDGYTF.

The chain recombines TRBV12-5 with TRBJ1-2; D possibly corresponds to TRBD1 (6 bases). Germline V CDR1 and CDR2: LGHNT, FRNRAP. V lost 6 bases and J 6 bases, leaving 20 bases between the germline ends. This CDR3 contains 15 residues. The CDR3, as DNA: TGTGCTAGTGGCAAACTCGGGACACCAGTCAATGGCTACACCTTC. As protein: CASGKLGTPVNGYTF.